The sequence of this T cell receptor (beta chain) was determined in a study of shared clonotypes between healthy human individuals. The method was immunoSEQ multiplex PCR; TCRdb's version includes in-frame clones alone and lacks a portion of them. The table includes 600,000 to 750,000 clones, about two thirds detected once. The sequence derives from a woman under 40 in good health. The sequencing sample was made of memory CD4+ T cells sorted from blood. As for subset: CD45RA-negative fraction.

The CDR3 DNA follows: TGCGCCAGCAGGGGACACACTAACACCGGGGAGCTGTTTTTT. Translating it yields CASRGHTNTGELFF. This chain uses TRBV10-2 with TRBJ2-2, with D maybe TRBD1 (6 bases). Trimming removed 6 bases from V and 2 bases from J, with 10 bases in between. CDR1 and CDR2 (germline): WSHSY, SAAADI. The CDR3 covers 14 residues.